This paragraph reports one T cell receptor (beta chain). This sample was taken from a study of blood T cell repertoires in COVID-19. About the research overall: COVID-19 samples, acute and convalescent, were from the United States, Italy and Spain. PBMCs, B-cell-depleted T cells, or T cells were the source of the cDNA or gDNA that made up the material.

CDR1 is SGHTA and CDR2 is FQGNSA in the germline V gene. J was trimmed by 4 bases and V by 7 bases; bases with no gene match: 9. CDR3 size: 15 residues. Per the authors' pipeline: Reference gene primer amplification gave nucleated cell count estimates. The protocol was immunoSEQ multiplex PCR, while the TCRdb copy is restricted to in-frame clones and leaves out a portion. V, J and clone size were drawn from that table, and D and trimming were deduced from the DNA. The data show more than 150,000 clones, around 84% seen once. The sample comprised peripheral blood. This sequence was found in a man in his thirties or forties with active or convalescent COVID-19. This chain uses TRBV7-2 with TRBJ1-1; 10 bases match TRBD1. CDR3 in amino acids: CASTLTGGSGTEAFF. The DNA of the CDR3 is TGTGCCAGCACCCTGACAGGGGGCAGCGGCACTGAAGCTTTCTTT.